This T cell receptor beta chain appears in the sequencing data of a study of PD-L1 blockade in urothelial cancer. J gave up 5 bases and V 5 bases, and 12 bases lay outside the gene matches. CDR3 length: 15 amino acids. Germline assignment: CDR1 LNHDA and CDR2 SQIVND (reference sequence). Assay used: immunoSEQ multiplex PCR; TCRdb lists only in-frame clones, some missing. The sample holds around 14,000 clones, roughly 90% seen once. This clonotype originated in a man in his sixties or seventies with urothelial cancer. V is TRBV19 and J is TRBJ2-7; the match to TRBD1 covers 7 bases. Sequenced material: PBMCs, taken around atezolizumab (anti-PD-L1) treatment. The CDR3 region is CASSPTGAALNEQYF. CDR3 bases: TGTGCCAGTAGTCCTACAGGGGCTGCTTTAAACGAGCAGTACTTC.